Sequencing of this T cell receptor beta chain was carried out in a study of T cell responses to AZD1222 COVID-19 vaccine. The germline V gene encodes CDR1 KGHDR and CDR2 SFDVKD. The CDR3 is 13 amino acids. V lost 5 bases and J 8 bases, leaving 14 bases between the germline ends. The table came from immunoSEQ multiplex PCR; TCRdb's copy has only in-frame clones and leaves some out. The sample holds some 120,000 clones, around 90% seen once. The clonotype originates from an adult in good health. The sample was peripheral blood, taken on day 0 of AZD1222 vaccination. V is TRBV24-1 and J is TRBJ2-5; TRBD1 might be the D (5 bases). This chain's CDR3 is CATSGTATGTQYF. Here the CDR3 DNA reads TGTGCCACCAGTGGCACTGCTACAGGTACCCAGTACTTC.